One sample yielded the 7 T cell receptor beta chains listed below, sequenced in a study of OX40 agonist ivuxolimab in advanced cancers. The library was made by the immunoSEQ multiplex PCR assay. In TCRdb, the immuneACCESS table is reduced to in-frame sequences with V and J assigned. These tables do not hold every clone; where another copy was compared, an unresolved V gene accounts for under half, and the others remain unexplained. This sample holds tens of thousands of clones; around 90% were observed only once. The top ten hold roughly 9.7% of the sample. The specimen comprised CD4+ or CD8+ T cells sorted from blood, sampled in a trial of the OX40 agonist ivuxolimab. Source of these receptors: an adult with an advanced solid tumor such as melanoma, head and neck, liver or kidney cancer.

Here the CDR3 reads CASSTGTSGSFSEQFF. CDR3 nucleotide sequence: TGTGCCAGCTCAACGGGGACTAGCGGGAGCTTTAGTGAGCAGTTCTTC. The V gene is TRBV18, the J gene TRBJ2-1, with 14 positions matching TRBD2. Germline loops: CDR1 KGHSH, CDR2 LQKENI. The CDR3 has 16 residues. The J segment lost 9 bases and the V segment lost 5 bases, leaving 9 bases of the junction unmatched.

This chain uses TRBV7-9 with TRBJ1-2, with a possible D match to TRBD1 (5 bases). Trimming shortened V by 3 bases and J by 2 bases, and 16 bases separated the two germline ends. The CDR3 totals 16 residues. Germline V gene lookup returns CDR1 SEHNR and CDR2 FQNEAQ (reference sequence). CDR3 loop: CASSFLGEGQNYGYTF. Here the CDR3 DNA reads TGTGCCAGCAGCTTCCTAGGGGAGGGTCAAAACTATGGCTACACCTTC.

The chain combines TRBV19 with TRBJ2-7; no firm D call. Looked up from germline, CDR1 is LNHDA and CDR2 is SQIVND (reference sequence). The V end was cut by 6 bases, the J end by 5 bases, with 14 bases between. The CDR3 covers 13 residues. For the CDR3, the DNA is TGTGCCAGTAGCCCGGTCCCAAGAGACGAGCAGTACTTC. This codes for CASSPVPRDEQYF.

The V call is TRBV4-2, the J call TRBJ2-3; D possibly uses TRBD1 or TRBD2 (6 bases each). The V and J ends lost 1 base and 5 bases respectively, with 10 bases between them. The V gene's germline CDR1 is LGHNA and CDR2 YNFKEQ. This CDR3 comprises 14 residues. CDR3 coding DNA: TGTGCCAGCAGCCAAGGGGGGGCCGTAGATACGCAGTATTTT. Protein product: CASSQGGAVDTQYF.

This chain links TRBV29-1 with TRBJ2-7; tentatively, D is TRBD1 (5 bases). The CDR3 is made up of 14 amino acids. The germline CDR1 and CDR2 sequences are SQVTM and ANQGSEA. V was cut by 3 bases and J by 0 bases, with 12 bases left in between. CDR3 in amino acids: CSVDRGKGSYEQYF. CDR3 sequence (DNA): TGCAGCGTTGATAGGGGAAAGGGCTCCTACGAGCAGTACTTC.

The chain carries TRBV5-1 and TRBJ2-7; 9 bases align to TRBD1. The V and J ends lost 0 bases and 5 bases, in that order; junction bases with no gene match: 3. The V gene's germline CDR1 is SGHRS and CDR2 YFSETQ. CDR3 size: 14 residues. CDR3 nucleotides: TGCGCCAGCAGCTTGGCCGGACAGGGGAACGAGCAGTACTTC. Amino acid sequence: CASSLAGQGNEQYF. Based on the CDR3 plus reference TRBV5-1 and TRBJ2-7, the full variable domain is KAGVTQTPRYLIKTRGQQVTLSCSPISGHRSVSWYQQTPGQGLQFLFEYFSETQRNKGNFPGRFSGRQFSNSRSEMNVSTLELGDSALYLCASSLAGQGNEQYFGPGTRLTVT.

The V call is TRBV4-1, the J call TRBJ2-5; 9 nucleotides agree with TRBD1. The DNA end is more similar to TRBJ2-7, so the J call may be wrong. Looked up from germline, CDR1 is MGHRA and CDR2 is YSYEKL. This CDR3 has 13 residues. CDR3 protein: CASSHTGGDEQYF. The CDR3 DNA reads TGCGCCAGCAGCCACACAGGGGGCGACGAGCAGTACTTC.